The entry that follows covers one T cell receptor beta chain sequence. Its antigen is still unknown. Patients were excluded for autoimmune disease history or systemic immunosuppression. Here immunoSEQ multiplex PCR was the method, and the copy in TCRdb shows in-frame clones only, minus some. The sample shows 70,000 to 75,000 clones, 90% to 95% of them seen only once. This sample was included in a study of OX40 agonist ivuxolimab in advanced cancers. About the study: Patients treated during dose escalation were battling hepatocellular carcinoma, melanoma, renal cell or head and neck cancer. Subjects had a mean age of about 65 years, with a range of about 23 to 85; roughly 83% were male.

Overall study findings and caveats: Relative to CD4+, CD8+ T cells held more expanded clones on average.

Germline assignment: CDR1 LNHDA and CDR2 SQIVND (reference sequence). V trimming: 1 base; J trimming: 2 bases; junction bases outside the gene matches: 5. The CDR3 contains 15 residues. This receptor was identified in an adult with an advanced solid tumor such as melanoma, head and neck, liver or kidney cancer. Sequenced material: CD4+ or CD8+ T cells sorted from blood, taken in a trial of the OX40 agonist ivuxolimab. This chain connects TRBV19 to TRBJ2-7, with 7 nucleotides matching TRBD2. CDR3 in amino acids: CASSIVRAGTYEQYF. Here the CDR3 DNA reads TGTGCCAGTAGTATAGTCCGAGCGGGGACCTACGAGCAGTACTTC.